This paragraph reports one T cell receptor beta chain. This entry comes from a study of cytomegalovirus exposure and HLA in healthy donors. Whole-study context: The 120 or so validation repertoires were reported in a later analysis to have been generated on the same platform as the roughly 670 first-cohort repertoires.

The repertoire was sequenced with immunoSEQ multiplex PCR; TCRdb's copy has only in-frame clones and lacks some. The sample carries some 140,000 clones, 80% to 90% recorded once. Trimming left V 4 bases short and J 4 bases short, with 13 bases between. CDR3 size: 14 residues. CDR1 is LGHNA and CDR2 is YSLEER in the germline V gene. The receptor was isolated from a man between 18 and 35 years old in good health and CMV-seronegative. The chain employs TRBV4-3 and TRBJ1-2; no clear D. Sequencing was carried out using PBMCs. In DNA, the CDR3 is TGCGCCAGCAGCCCTTTGACTCGAGGCTATGGCTACACCTTC. Encoded protein: CASSPLTRGYGYTF.